This T cell receptor (beta chain) was found in a study of shared clonotypes between healthy human individuals. Study-level information: Three CD4 naive, three CD4 memory, two CD8 naive and one CD8 memory plate were used per donor.

CDR3 length: 15 amino acids. In germline, CDR1 is SGHNT, CDR2 YYREEE (reference sequence). Germline trimming cut 4 bases from V and 5 bases from J; bases unmatched to any gene: 7. Study-wide findings and caveats: Having only a few donors restricted how much genetic and exposure-history diversity was captured.

Produced via immunoSEQ multiplex PCR; TCRdb's table is partial and in-frame only. The data contain just over 2,000,000 clones, about 95% of them singletons. Naive CD8 populations comprised CD45RO-negative cells positively selected for CCR7, excluding terminally differentiated effector memory CD45RA+ cells. The study enrolled healthy HIV-negative adults without recent acute infections or vaccinations as donors. About this clone itself: The antigen remains undetermined.

The receptor was derived from a man aged 18 to 35 in good health. Sequencing used naive CD8+ T cells sorted from blood. The V call is TRBV5-4, the J call TRBJ2-7; 12 positions match TRBD2. CDR3 sequence (DNA): TGTGCCAGCAGCATGAATGGACTAGCGGGAAACGAGCAGTACTTC. Translated: CASSMNGLAGNEQYF.